The rows below give T cell receptor beta chains drawn from one sample of a study of blood T cell repertoires in COVID-19. Sequencing was performed with immunoSEQ multiplex PCR; in TCRdb, only in-frame clones are kept and a portion is missing. The sample carries 250,000 to 300,000 clones, around 81% recorded once. Sequencing was carried out using peripheral blood. The receptors were gathered from a woman aged 60-70 years with active or convalescent COVID-19. Both conserved end residues are part of each CDR3. D genes are given only for firm matches. Size tells how often a clone was seen (once, few, many) or the class of an expanded clone, and some rows leave it out.

v_gene	abundance	j_gene	d_gene	CDR3nt	CDR3aa
TRBV19	NA	TRBJ1-5	NA	TGTGCCAGTAGTCCTATCGAGGTGGATAAGGTAATCAATCAGCCCCAGCATTTT	CASSPIEVDKVINQPQHF
TRBV5-5	once	TRBJ1-2	TRBD1	TGTGCCAGCAGCCGTTCCGCCCAGGGGGACTATGGCTACACCTTC	CASSRSAQGDYGYTF
TRBV3-1/TRBV3-2	NA	TRBJ2-3	NA	TGTGCCAGCAGCCAAGACGGCGGGACAGATACGCAGTATTTT	CASSQDGGTDTQYF
TRBV11-2	NA	TRBJ2-3	TRBD2	TGTGCCAGCAGCCAACGGAGGACTAGCGGGGGAGATACGCAGTATTTT	CASSQRRTSGGDTQYF
TRBV28	NA	TRBJ1-2	NA	TGTGCCAGCAGTTTATCGTTTAGACTACTCAAAGATGGCTACACCTTC	CASSLSFRLLKDGYTF
TRBV30	NA	TRBJ2-7	NA	TGTGCTTGGGACTCAGGAGGCGAGCAGTACTTC	CAWDSGGEQYF
TRBV18	NA	TRBJ1-5	TRBD1	TGTGCCAGCTCACCGTGGGGACAGGGGGCTAATCAGCCCCAGCATTTT	CASSPWGQGANQPQHF
TRBV11-2	NA	TRBJ2-7	NA	TGTGCCAGCAGCTTAGTGGGTGGCGGAGACTACGAGCAGTACTTC	CASSLVGGGDYEQYF
TRBV6-2/TRBV6-3	NA	TRBJ2-3	TRBD2	TGTGCCAGCAGTCGGGGACTAGCGGGGGCTACAGATACGCAGTATTTT	CASSRGLAGATDTQYF
TRBV5-6	once	TRBJ2-7	NA	TGTGCCAGCAGCTTGAGGGTGGGCAGGGCTTCCTACGAGCAGTACTTC	CASSLRVGRASYEQYF
TRBV6-5	NA	TRBJ2-5	TRBD1	TGTGCCAGCAGTTCACAGACCTCGACAGGGGTGACCCAGTACTTC	CASSSQTSTGVTQYF
TRBV7-2	NA	TRBJ2-7	NA	TGTGCCAGCAGTTTAGTACTCCAGGACGAGCAGTACTTC	CASSLVLQDEQYF
TRBV12-3/TRBV12-4	NA	TRBJ1-1	NA	TGTGCCAGCGGGGGGACTGAAGCTTTCTTT	CASGGTEAFF
TRBV13	NA	TRBJ2-5	NA	TGTGCCAGCAGCCCCCAGGGTTCCTCGTACCAAGAGACCCAGTACTTC	CASSPQGSSYQETQYF
TRBV11-2	NA	TRBJ1-4	NA	TGTGCCAGCAGCCCGCGGGGGGTCCCTTCAACTAATGAAAAACTGTTTTTT	CASSPRGVPSTNEKLFF
TRBV6-2/TRBV6-3	once	TRBJ1-2	NA	TGTGCCAGCAGCCCCTTACCACAGGGTACCTATGGCTACACCTTC	CASSPLPQGTYGYTF
TRBV27	NA	TRBJ2-3	TRBD2	TGTGCCAGCAGTGGGATTAGCGGGGATACGCAGTATTTT	CASSGISGDTQYF
TRBV5-1	NA	TRBJ2-7	NA	TGCGCCAGCAGCTTGGAAGATGGTAGCTCCTACGAGCAGTACTTC	CASSLEDGSSYEQYF
TRBV11-3	once	TRBJ2-1	NA	TGTGCCAGCAGCTTAGGTAGGGGAATAGTGGATGAGCAGTTCTTC	CASSLGRGIVDEQFF
TRBV18	NA	TRBJ1-3	NA	TGTGCCAGCTCACCACCAGGAGGGGCCAACACCATATATTTT	CASSPPGGANTIYF
TRBV19	NA	TRBJ1-5	TRBD1	TGTGCCAGTAGTATGGGGGACAGGGTTCAGCCCCAGCATTTT	CASSMGDRVQPQHF
TRBV11-2	NA	TRBJ2-3	NA	TGTGCCAGCGGGCCCCAGGCTGGGTTCACAGATACGCAGTATTTT	CASGPQAGFTDTQYF
TRBV11-1	NA	TRBJ1-6	TRBD1	TGTGCCAGCAGCTTATCGTCAGGGGGCTATAATTCACCCCTCCACTTT	CASSLSSGGYNSPLHF
TRBV4-2	once	TRBJ2-7	TRBD1	TGTGCCAGCAGCCACCGGACAGGGAGCTCCTACGAGCAGTACTTC	CASSHRTGSSYEQYF
TRBV6-1	NA	TRBJ2-7	TRBD2	TGTGCCAGCACGGGGGGGGGATGGGAGCAGTACTTC	CASTGGGWEQYF
TRBV7-6	once	TRBJ1-6	TRBD1	TGTGCCAGCAGCTTTATTACAGGGGAAAATCCACCCCTCCACTTT	CASSFITGENPPLHF
TRBV9	NA	TRBJ2-5	NA	TGTGCCAGCAGCGTAGATGGGCGCGGGGAGACCCAGTACTTC	CASSVDGRGETQYF
TRBV5-4	NA	TRBJ2-1	TRBD1	TGTGCCAGCAGCCCAGGACAGGGGGCATACAATGAGCAGTTCTTC	CASSPGQGAYNEQFF
TRBV27	few	TRBJ1-5	TRBD1	TGTGCCAGCAGTCCAGGGACAGGGAATCAGCCCCAGCATTTT	CASSPGTGNQPQHF